A selection of T cell receptor beta chains follows, all from one sample in a study of blood T cells in healthy people across ages. Each CDR3 protein is one row after TCRdb ran MiXCR on the 5' RACE reads. Here the sample spans some 1.6 million distinct CDR3 sequences, about 35% being singletons. Material for sequencing was blood. The receptors were sampled from a woman aged 25-40 years in good health. CDR3s include the opening cysteine and the closing phenylalanine or tryptophan. The D gene is left open where the match is weak. Expanded clones are given a class, and other clones once, few, many or no size at all.

J gene: TRBJ1-4; V gene: TRBV5-1; D gene: TRBD1; CDR3 length: 15; clone size: .; CDR3 DNA: TGCGCCAGCAGCCGGGCCCGGACAGGGGTTGAAAAACTGTTTTTT; CDR3 protein: CASSRARTGVEKLFF
J gene: TRBJ1-6; V gene: TRBV27; D gene: TRBD1; CDR3 length: 15; clone size: .; CDR3 DNA: TGTGCCAGCAGTCTCGACAGGGGAGGTAATTCACCCCTCCACTTT; CDR3 protein: CASSLDRGGNSPLHF
J gene: TRBJ1-1; V gene: TRBV20-1; D gene: TRBD1; CDR3 length: 12; clone size: .; CDR3 DNA: TGCAGTGCTAGAGAGACAGGGCTCTTGGCTTTCTTT; CDR3 protein: CSARETGLLAFF
J gene: TRBJ2-3; V gene: TRBV15; D gene: .; CDR3 length: 15; clone size: .; CDR3 DNA: TGTGCCACCAGCAGAGATCGGGATACTGCAGATACGCAGTATTTT; CDR3 protein: CATSRDRDTADTQYF
J gene: TRBJ1-2; V gene: TRBV21-1; D gene: .; CDR3 length: 16; clone size: few; CDR3 DNA: TGTGCCAGCAGCAAATTGGGGGGGGTGACGAACTATGGCTACACCTTC; CDR3 protein: CASSKLGGVTNYGYTF
J gene: TRBJ2-3; V gene: TRBV20-1; D gene: .; CDR3 length: 11; clone size: many; CDR3 DNA: TGCAGTGCTAGAGCGGATCGCGCGCAGTATTTT; CDR3 protein: CSARADRAQYF
J gene: TRBJ2-3; V gene: TRBV7-2; D gene: .; CDR3 length: 13; clone size: .; CDR3 DNA: TGTGCCAGCAGTGGGACCCGCTGGGGTACGCAGTATTTT; CDR3 protein: CASSGTRWGTQYF
J gene: TRBJ2-3; V gene: TRBV6-6; D gene: TRBD2; CDR3 length: 16; clone size: .; CDR3 DNA: TGTGCCAGCAGTTACAGGCTAGCGGGGGACACAGATACGCAGTATTTT; CDR3 protein: CASSYRLAGDTDTQYF
J gene: TRBJ1-2; V gene: TRBV3-1; D gene: .; CDR3 length: 13; clone size: .; CDR3 DNA: TGTGCCGGCAGCCAAGGCCCTCAGGGCCCCTACACCTTC; CDR3 protein: CAGSQGPQGPYTF
J gene: TRBJ2-7; V gene: TRBV27; D gene: .; CDR3 length: 14; clone size: .; CDR3 DNA: TGTGCCAGCAGCGATCCCGGATTCACCTACGAGCAGTACTTC; CDR3 protein: CASSDPGFTYEQYF
J gene: TRBJ2-5; V gene: TRBV6-1; D gene: TRBD1; CDR3 length: 13; clone size: few; CDR3 DNA: TGTGCCATAAGGGACAGGGTGCAAGAGACCCAGTACTTC; CDR3 protein: CAIRDRVQETQYF
J gene: TRBJ2-2; V gene: TRBV4-1; D gene: .; CDR3 length: 15; clone size: few; CDR3 DNA: TGCGCCAGCAGCCAAGTTCAGGTTAACACCGGGGAGCTGTTTTTT; CDR3 protein: CASSQVQVNTGELFF
J gene: TRBJ2-5; V gene: TRBV5-1; D gene: .; CDR3 length: 15; clone size: few; CDR3 DNA: TGCGCCAGCAGCTTGGGTCGATCGTCGGCGCGGACCCAGTACTTC; CDR3 protein: CASSLGRSSARTQYF